This TCR beta chain was found in a study of OX40 agonist ivuxolimab in advanced cancers. Study at large: The mean age was 60 years, ranging from about 20 to 85, with 82.7% of participants male. Study findings and constraints: CD4+ and CD8+ blood T cells expanded clonally by week 6 at 0.1 to 3.0 mg/kg.

V was trimmed by 3 bases and J by 3 bases, leaving 18 bases between them. Germline lookup yields CDR1 MNHEY and CDR2 SMNVEV (reference sequence). The CDR3 has 17 amino acids. The table came from immunoSEQ multiplex PCR; TCRdb's copy has only in-frame clones and leaves some out. The table records around 150,000 clones, about nine tenths of them present only once. In regard to this clone: As yet, its antigen is unknown.

This specimen consisted of CD4+ or CD8+ T cells sorted from blood, obtained in a trial of the OX40 agonist ivuxolimab. The source is an adult with an advanced solid tumor such as melanoma, head and neck, liver or kidney cancer. The genes are TRBV27 and TRBJ2-4; D unresolved. The CDR3: CASSLLIRLNDKNIQYF. CDR3 DNA sequence: TGTGCCAGCAGTTTGCTAATCCGGTTAAACGACAAAAACATTCAGTACTTC.